This T cell receptor beta chain was recovered during a study of CXCR3-negative and CXCR3-positive naive CD8 T cells. Looked up from germline, CDR1 is LNHDA and CDR2 is SQIVND (reference sequence). The CDR3 has 15 residues. 5' RACE with UMI labels generated the TRB cDNA libraries. TCRdb re-called the 5' RACE reads; one entry per CDR3 protein, DNA not given. Seen in this sample are some 120,000 distinct CDR3 sequences; the ten most common clones hold around 0.36%. Concerning this clonotype: No antigen is known for it.

Broader study findings: Naive subsets displayed similar surface CD5, and TCR strength was inferred from TRB CDR3 properties. CXCR3-positive naive cells had more hydrophobic TRB CDR3s than CXCR3-negative naive cells. Naive cells that were CXCR3-negative or CXCR3-positive used TRBV-TRBJ genes alike, while memory cells diverged.

V usage is TRBV19 and J usage is TRBJ2-2; TCRdb's D call of TRBD2 is untestable without DNA. Source material: naive CXCR3+ CD8+ T cells from blood. Subset denoted: CD45RO-CCR7+CD27+CD95- naive CD8+ T cells expressing CXCR3 (TNR3+). The TCR sequence derives from a human donor in good health. Some clones in this sample may be carry-over from other donors' samples. CDR3 loop: CASTWTAQGTGELFF.